The 9 T cell receptor beta chains presented below share a single source sample, sequenced in a study of blood T cells in healthy people across ages (dated by TCRdb to between 2015 and 2016). The library was generated by 5' RACE. The run used an Illumina HiSeq 2500. A second PCR of 7 to 11 cycles was performed with a sample-barcoded 5' primer and a J-beta primer mix. TCRdb reran the public reads through fastp at Q25 and MiXCR, keeping productive beta chains. Entries are consolidated by CDR3 protein sequence, retaining the most common genes and DNA. The table for this sample lists roughly 2 million distinct CDR3 sequences; around 50% of them were counted only once. The ten largest account for 2.1% of the sample. Sequencing was done on a sample of blood. These receptors were taken from a woman between 40 and 50 years old in good health.

The J gene is TRBJ1-2, the V gene TRBV3-1, with D tentatively TRBD1 (6 bases). The germline CDR1 and CDR2 sequences are LGHDT and YNNKEL (reference sequence). The CDR3 is 13 amino acids. V lost 3 bases and J lost 8, with 13 bases in between. CDR3 sequence: CASSHFSGTGYTF. CDR3 coding DNA: TGTGCCAGCAGCCATTTTTCCGGGACAGGCTACACCTTC. Filled out from reference TRBV3-1 and TRBJ1-2, the complete variable domain reads DTAVSQTPKYLVTQMGNDKSIKCEQNLGHDTMYWYKQDSKKFLKIMFSYNNKELIINETVPNRFSPKSPDKAHLNLHINSLELGDSAVYFCASSHFSGTGYTFGSGTRLTVV.

This chain joins TRBV28 and TRBJ1-2, with a possible D match to TRBD1 (5 bases). CDR1 MDHEN and CDR2 SYDVKM come from the germline V gene. The CDR3 runs 12 residues. V shed 7 bases and J shed 2 bases, with 8 bases lying between them. The CDR3 DNA reads TGTGCCAGCACGGACATCAACTATGGCTACACCTTC. Its translation: CASTDINYGYTF.

The table lists this clonotype with a few counts. This chain connects TRBV2 to TRBJ2-5; the D gene is possibly TRBD2 (5 bases). The CDR3 extends over 16 amino acids. Germline V CDR1 and CDR2: SNHLY, FYNNEI. The V end lost 2 bases, the J end lost 2 bases, and 15 bases lay between the germline ends. CDR3 region: CASSENLGGQQETQYF. In nucleotides, the CDR3 is TGTGCCAGCAGTGAAAATCTAGGAGGTCAGCAAGAGACCCAGTACTTC.

In its sample, this clonotype was seen a few times. The V call is TRBV7-9, the J call TRBJ1-2; D may be TRBD1 (5 bases). This CDR3 comprises 13 residues. The V gene lost 2 bases and the J gene lost 5 bases, with 9 bases spanning the gap. Germline CDR1 and CDR2: SEHNR and FQNEAQ (reference sequence). The CDR3 DNA follows: TGTGCCAGCAGCTTACCAGGGAGGTATGGCTACACCTTC. Amino acid sequence: CASSLPGRYGYTF.

There are a few counts of this clonotype. J is TRBJ2-1 and V is TRBV14; D call uncertain. The V end was cut by 1 base, the J end by 6 bases, with 10 bases between. CDR3 length: 14 residues. Per germline, CDR1 SGHDN and CDR2 FVKESK. The CDR3 sequence: CASSQVVGINEQFF. DNA of the CDR3: TGTGCCAGCAGCCAAGTTGTAGGGATCAATGAGCAGTTCTTC.

The chain couples TRBV5-1 to TRBJ2-7; 12 nucleotides line up with TRBD2. CDR1 and CDR2 from the germline V gene are SGHRS and YFSETQ. V was pared by 7 bases and J by 5 bases, with 10 bases of the junction left unmatched. This CDR3 is 15 amino acids long. CDR3 amino acids: CASGLAGGLVDEQYF. The CDR3 nucleotides are TGCGCCAGCGGCCTAGCGGGGGGGCTGGTTGACGAGCAGTACTTC.

In this sample, this clonotype turned up once. V is TRBV6-2 or TRBV6-3 and J is TRBJ2-5, with D hard to call. The V gene lost 2 bases and the J gene lost 1 base, with 11 bases spanning the gap. This CDR3 contains 15 residues. The germline V gene encodes CDR1 MNHEY and CDR2 SVGEGT. CDR3 sequence reads: CASSYLDVGQETQYF. The CDR3 region has the DNA TGTGCCAGCAGTTACCTAGACGTGGGCCAAGAGACCCAGTACTTC.

This clonotype was detected only a few times. This chain uses TRBV7-2 with TRBJ2-1, with D possibly TRBD1 on 6 matching bases. The CDR3 has 13 amino acids. Trimming shortened V by 4 bases and J by 5 bases, and 9 bases separated the two germline ends. The germline V gene has CDR1 SGHTA and CDR2 FQGNSA. The CDR3 DNA sequence: TGTGCCAGCAGCTCACAGGGCCACAATGAGCAGTTCTTC. It codes for CASSSQGHNEQFF.

Concerning this clonotype: The junction differs from germline at one of its ends, possibly a read error. The chain has TRBV13 and TRBJ1-2, with TRBD1 matching over 8 bases. From germline, CDR1 is PRHDT and CDR2 FYEKMQ (reference sequence). The CDR3 extends over 17 amino acids. The CDR3 reads CASSLGRGTGSDYGHTF. The DNA for the CDR3 is TGTGCCAGCAGCTTAGGTAGAGGGACAGGCTCGGACTATGGCCACACCTTC.